These 6 T cell receptor beta chains share one sample of origin, sequenced in a study of cytomegalovirus exposure and HLA in healthy donors. It was with 60 Vbeta and 13 Jbeta primers that the PCR ran. Here immunoSEQ multiplex PCR was the method, and the copy in TCRdb shows in-frame clones only, minus some. The table includes 140,000 or so clones, over 80% detected once. Sequencing used PBMCs. The receptor source for this set is a young woman in good health and CMV-seronegative.

The rearrangement joins TRBV4-1 to TRBJ2-5, with 10 bases fitting TRBD2. The CDR3 has 15 residues. Trimming removed 1 base from V and 5 bases from J; junction bases left unmatched: 4. In germline, CDR1 is MGHRA, CDR2 YSYEKL. CDR3 amino acids: CASSQGAGGPETQYF. DNA for the CDR3: TGCGCCAGCAGCCAAGGAGCGGGGGGGCCGGAGACCCAGTACTTC.

This chain joins TRBV5-1 and TRBJ2-7, with 7 bases identical to TRBD2. This CDR3 region has 16 residues. The V gene's germline CDR1 is SGHRS and CDR2 YFSETQ. J lost 2 bases, V lost 0 bases, and 8 bases had no gene match. The CDR3 sequence: CASSLGGTSATYEQYF. In nucleotides, the CDR3 is TGCGCCAGCAGCTTGGGAGGTACTAGCGCTACCTACGAGCAGTACTTC.

The chain combines TRBV6-1 with TRBJ1-2; 7 nucleotides line up with TRBD1. Germline assignment: CDR1 MNHNS and CDR2 SASEGT. V lost 6 bases and J lost 2; bases outside the gene matches: 6. The CDR3 runs to 14 residues. This CDR3 is CASRYETGNYGYTF. The CDR3 DNA is TGTGCCAGCAGATATGAGACAGGGAACTATGGCTACACCTTC.

This chain links TRBV5-1 with TRBJ2-1; maybe TRBD2 (7 bases). The CDR3 extends over 15 amino acids. Trimming pared 4 bases from V and 0 bases from J, leaving 11 bases between. CDR1 is SGHRS and CDR2 is YFSETQ in the germline V gene. This chain's CDR3 is CASSGGGSSYNEQFF. The CDR3 region has the DNA TGCGCCAGCAGCGGGGGCGGGAGCTCCTACAATGAGCAGTTCTTC.

This clone was detected only a few times. J is TRBJ2-1 and V is TRBV5-6; D gene uncertain. V was clipped by 2 bases and J by 3 bases, with 6 bases between them. Germline CDR1 reads SGHDT; CDR2 reads YYEEEE. The CDR3 is made up of 13 amino acids. The CDR3 DNA reads as TGTGCCAGCAGCTTCAAGAGCTACAATGAGCAGTTCTTC. It yields the protein CASSFKSYNEQFF. Looking up the rest from reference TRBV5-6 and TRBJ2-1 gives the full variable domain: DAGVTQSPTHLIKTRGQQVTLRCSPKSGHDTVSWYQQALGQGPQFIFQYYEEEERQRGNFPDRFSGHQFPNYSSELNVNALLLGDSALYLCASSFKSYNEQFFGPGTRLTVL.

This sequence joins TRBV7-2 and TRBJ2-1; possible D gene TRBD2, 6 bases. Germline V gene lookup returns CDR1 SGHTA and CDR2 FQGNSA. V lost 2 bases, J lost 6 bases, and 8 bases lay in between. The CDR3 runs 13 residues. CDR3 protein: CASSLWGVNEQFF. The CDR3 DNA reads as TGTGCCAGCAGCTTATGGGGGGTCAATGAGCAGTTCTTC.